The 26 T cell receptor beta chains reported below all come from one sample, sequenced in a study of T cell responses to AZD1222 COVID-19 vaccine. The table came from immunoSEQ multiplex PCR; TCRdb's copy has only in-frame clones and leaves some out. The sample yields some 130,000 clones, approximately 88% seen once. The sequencing here drew on peripheral blood, taken on day 0 of MenACWY control vaccination. These receptors were obtained from an adult in good health.

This clone occurred once. The sample holds other DNA sequences that translate to the same CDR3. The V call is TRBV19, the J call TRBJ2-7, with D possibly being TRBD1 (5 bases). The CDR3 has 14 amino acids. V was pared by 2 bases and J by 0 bases, with 8 bases between. The germline gives CDR1 LNHDA, CDR2 SQIVND (reference sequence). DNA for the CDR3: TGTGCCAGTAGTATAACAGGCAGCTCCTACGAGCAGTACTTC. Translation: CASSITGSSYEQYF.

This clone was observed once. The chain combines TRBV10-3 with TRBJ2-7; tentative D call: TRBD2 (6 bases). This CDR3 comprises 16 residues. V lost 10 bases to trimming and J lost 0 bases, with 22 bases between them. CDR1 is ENHRY and CDR2 is SYGVKD in the germline V gene. CDR3 sequence: CATPLHGWEDSYEQYF. CDR3 bases: TGTGCCACCCCCCTCCATGGGTGGGAGGACTCCTACGAGCAGTACTTC.

This clone has only one observation. This chain links TRBV5-5 with TRBJ2-5; D is ambiguous. With 4 bases removed from V and 5 bases from J, the gap between germline ends came to 12 bases. This CDR3 spans 13 amino acids. In germline, CDR1 is SGHKS, CDR2 YYEKEE (reference sequence). In nucleotides, the CDR3 is TGTGCCAGCAGCCCGGGTTTTCGGGAGACCCAGTACTTC. Its protein is CASSPGFRETQYF.

The V gene is TRBV5-1, the J gene TRBJ2-7, with 7 bases matching TRBD1. Losses at the gene ends were 5 bases for V and 3 bases for J; bases not matched to a gene: 2. This CDR3 has 12 residues. Germline values: CDR1 SGHRS, CDR2 YFSETQ. The CDR3 bases are TGCGCCAGCAGAGGGGACAGCTACGAGCAGTACTTC. This codes for CASRGDSYEQYF.

J is TRBJ2-4 and V is TRBV6-6, with a weak D call TRBD2 (6 bases). Germline loops: CDR1 MNHNY, CDR2 SVGAGI (reference sequence). CDR3 size: 14 residues. V lost 6 bases to trimming and J lost 1 base, with 10 bases between them. The CDR3 loop reads CASRRDSAKNIQYF. The CDR3 DNA is TGTGCCAGCAGGCGGGATTCGGCCAAAAACATTCAGTACTTC.

The chain couples TRBV7-9 to TRBJ2-7; 7 nucleotides line up with TRBD1. This CDR3 is 12 amino acids long. The germline V gene encodes CDR1 SEHNR and CDR2 FQNEAQ (reference sequence). V dropped 5 bases and J dropped 6; count of bases not matched to a gene: 4. CDR3 sequence reads: CASSQGVGEQYF. The CDR3, as DNA: TGTGCCAGCAGCCAGGGGGTTGGCGAGCAGTACTTC.

This clone has a handful of counts. This sequence joins TRBV9 and TRBJ1-2, with a weak D call TRBD1 (6 bases). Trimming took off 6 bases at V and 5 bases at J, with 14 bases between the two ends. There are 13 residues in the CDR3. CDR1 is SGDLS, CDR2 YYNGEE, per germline. CDR3 bases: TGTGCCAGCAATCCACAGGGAGGGTATGGCTACACCTTC. Encoded protein: CASNPQGGYGYTF.

V gene TRBV6-2 or TRBV6-3 combines with J gene TRBJ1-2; a weak D match, TRBD1 (5 bases). Between the trimmed V and J ends, which lost 0 bases and 2 bases, there was a span of 19 bases. The CDR3 spans 18 residues. Per the germline V gene, CDR1 is MNHEY and CDR2 is SVGEGT. The CDR3 coding sequence is TGTGCCAGCAGTTACTCGATCGGGGCCCCCAGGCAGAACTATGGCTACACCTTC. It is translated as CASSYSIGAPRQNYGYTF.

V usage is TRBV11-2 and J usage is TRBJ2-7; no definite D call. CDR1 is SGHAT and CDR2 is FQNNGV in the germline V gene. V was pared by 3 bases and J by 1 base, with 13 bases between. CDR3 length equals 15 residues. The chain's CDR3 is CASSLIYDPSYEQYF. The CDR3 DNA follows: TGTGCCAGCAGCTTGATTTATGACCCGTCCTACGAGCAGTACTTC.

The V call is TRBV7-9, the J call TRBJ2-7, with D possibly TRBD1 on 5 matching bases. The CDR3 has 12 residues. Germline V gives CDR1 SEHNR, CDR2 FQNEAQ (reference sequence). Trimming left V 8 bases short and J 2 bases short, with 10 bases between. CDR3 residues: CASYGATYEQYF. In DNA form, the CDR3 reads TGTGCCAGCTATGGGGCGACCTACGAGCAGTACTTC.

The chain joins TRBV20-1 to TRBJ1-1; a weak D match, TRBD1 (6 bases). Germline lookup yields CDR1 DFQATT and CDR2 SNEGSKA (reference sequence). This CDR3 region has 11 residues. Deletions cut 8 bases from V and 4 bases from J, with 11 bases between. The CDR3 DNA reads TGCAGTCCCAGGGGTGGCACTGAAGCTTTCTTT. Its protein product is CSPRGGTEAFF.

The chain uses TRBV30 and TRBJ1-4; possible D gene TRBD1, 5 bases. The germline gives CDR1 GTSNPN, CDR2 SVGIG (reference sequence). This CDR3 has 15 amino acids. The V gene lost 2 bases and the J gene lost 1 base, with 11 bases spanning the gap. The CDR3 region is CAWSPRRGTNEKLFF. The CDR3 DNA is TGTGCCTGGAGTCCAAGGAGGGGAACTAATGAAAAACTGTTTTTT.

This clone was counted only a few times. This sequence joins TRBV30 and TRBJ2-1; D is unclear. This CDR3 is 13 amino acids long. The germline V gene encodes CDR1 GTSNPN and CDR2 SVGIG (reference sequence). With 0 bases removed from V and 6 bases from J, the gap between germline ends came to 9 bases. The CDR3 spells CAWSVSATNEQFF. In DNA form, the CDR3 reads TGTGCCTGGAGTGTGTCTGCCACCAATGAGCAGTTCTTC.

The J gene is TRBJ1-6, the V gene TRBV6-5; D perhaps matches TRBD1 (5 bases). The CDR3 has 13 residues. Germline V CDR1 and CDR2: MNHEY, SVGAGI. Trimming pared 8 bases from V and 6 bases from J, leaving 11 bases between. The CDR3 region has the DNA TGTGCCAGCGGGGACGGACCTAATTCACCCCTCCACTTT. It yields the protein CASGDGPNSPLHF.

The chain carries TRBV2 and TRBJ2-1; TRBD2 matches at 8 bases. V lost 6 bases, J lost 7 bases, and 8 bases stayed unmatched. Germline CDR1 reads SNHLY; CDR2 reads FYNNEI. The CDR3 has 14 amino acids. CDR3: CASRASSGLNEQFF. CDR3 DNA sequence: TGTGCCAGCAGAGCCTCTAGCGGGCTAAATGAGCAGTTCTTC.

This clone was seen just once. The chain combines TRBV9 with TRBJ2-1; no reliable D call. V gave up 3 bases and J gave up 10 bases, with 14 bases separating them. This CDR3 is built from 13 residues. Per the germline V gene, CDR1 is SGDLS and CDR2 is YYNGEE. CDR3: CASSDPYLSEQFF. CDR3 nucleotide sequence: TGTGCCAGCAGCGACCCCTATCTTTCCGAGCAGTTCTTC.

This clone was counted between two and nine times. The chain recombines TRBV2 with TRBJ2-5; 9 nucleotides match TRBD2. The CDR3 consists of 15 residues. Germline CDR1 is SNHLY and CDR2 is FYNNEI. The V gene end was trimmed by 4 bases and the J gene end by 1 base; junction bases not matched to a gene: 4. CDR3 residues: CASSALAGPQETQYF. Here the CDR3 DNA reads TGTGCCAGCAGTGCGCTAGCGGGACCCCAAGAGACCCAGTACTTC.

The chain has TRBV7-9 and TRBJ2-7; the D is unclear. CDR1 is SEHNR, CDR2 FQNEAQ, per germline (reference sequence). Deletions cut 1 base from V and 0 bases from J, with 7 bases between. This CDR3 spans 14 amino acids. The CDR3 loop is CASSLGSVSYEQYF. The CDR3 DNA is TGTGCCAGCAGCTTAGGCTCAGTCTCCTACGAGCAGTACTTC.

This clone was counted a single time. The chain is built from TRBV19 and TRBJ2-7; 9 bases line up with TRBD1. The CDR3 length is 15 residues. V was clipped by 0 bases and J by 5 bases; unmatched bases: 5. Germline lookup yields CDR1 LNHDA and CDR2 SQIVND (reference sequence). As DNA, the CDR3 is TGTGCCAGTAGTATAGAGGGGACAGGGAACCACGAGCAGTACTTC. Protein sequence: CASSIEGTGNHEQYF.

V and J are TRBV19 and TRBJ2-5, with D unclear. Per the germline V gene, CDR1 is LNHDA and CDR2 is SQIVND (reference sequence). V gave up 2 bases and J gave up 1 base, with 11 bases separating them. The CDR3 is made up of 15 amino acids. The CDR3 protein is CASSIISATQETQYF. The CDR3 DNA sequence: TGTGCCAGTAGTATAATATCGGCAACCCAAGAGACCCAGTACTTC.

This chain joins TRBV9 and TRBJ1-4, with D unresolved. Trimming left V 3 bases short and J 6 bases short, with 12 bases between. Germline-derived CDR1 and CDR2 are SGDLS and YYNGEE. The CDR3 totals 14 residues. The CDR3 is CASSGAAGYEKLFF. CDR3 DNA: TGTGCCAGCAGCGGTGCGGCGGGGTATGAAAAACTGTTTTTT.

The chain recombines TRBV19 with TRBJ2-7; 10 nucleotides match TRBD2. V shed 4 bases and J 2 bases; nucleotides not matched to a gene: 17. Germline CDR1 LNHDA, CDR2 SQIVND (reference sequence). This CDR3 region has 19 residues. CDR3 DNA sequence: TGTGCCAGTAGTACGCCCCCTGTATTGACTAGCGGGCTCGCCTACGAGCAGTACTTC. Its translation is CASSTPPVLTSGLAYEQYF.

The chain combines TRBV6-2 or TRBV6-3 with TRBJ2-1; TRBD2 matches 10 bases. The J segment lost 2 bases and the V segment lost 4 bases, leaving 5 bases of the junction unmatched. The CDR3 is 16 residues long. CDR1 is MNHEY, CDR2 SVGEGT, per germline. CDR3 in amino acids: CASSSGLAWPYNEQFF. The CDR3 bases are TGTGCCAGCAGTTCGGGACTAGCGTGGCCCTACAATGAGCAGTTCTTC.

V and J are TRBV7-9 and TRBJ2-7, with 10 nucleotides matching TRBD2. CDR3 length: 16 amino acids. Trimming removed 4 bases from V and 1 base from J; junction bases left unmatched: 7. Germline V gene lookup returns CDR1 SEHNR and CDR2 FQNEAQ (reference sequence). The CDR3 DNA sequence: TGTGCCAGCAGCTCCGTACTAGCGGGGAGATCCTACGAGCAGTACTTC. It translates to CASSSVLAGRSYEQYF.

V gene TRBV30 combines with J gene TRBJ1-6; no clear D. The V end was cut by 3 bases, the J end by 5 bases, with 5 bases between. The CDR3 length is 12 residues. The germline V gene has CDR1 GTSNPN and CDR2 SVGIG (reference sequence). The CDR3 nucleotides read TGTGCCTGGAGGGGGAATAATTCACCCCTCCACTTT. This encodes CAWRGNNSPLHF. Full variable domain (missing parts from reference TRBV30 and TRBJ1-6): SQTIHQWPATLVQPVGSPLSLECTVEGTSNPNLYWYRQAAGRGLQLLFYSVGIGQISSEVPQNLSASRPQDRQFILSSKKLLLSDSGFYLCAWRGNNSPLHFGNGTRLTVT.

The chain uses TRBV9 and TRBJ2-5; TRBD1 aligns across 10 bases. Trimming removed 0 bases from V and 5 bases from J; junction bases left unmatched: 10. The CDR3 is 17 amino acids. The germline CDR1 and CDR2 sequences are SGDLS and YYNGEE. CDR3 coding DNA: TGTGCCAGCAGCGTAGACCCGGGACAGGGGACTTTGGAGACCCAGTACTTC. This gives the protein CASSVDPGQGTLETQYF.